One TCR beta chain is described in this entry. It has no known antigen specificity. Per-nucleotide qualities are absent, and no much larger clonotype sits a single base away. The entry originates in a study of cytomegalovirus exposure and HLA in healthy donors (dated by TCRdb to the late 2010s). With regard to the full study: An earlier analysis of roughly 500 of the donors reported about 250 Gb of sequence data and 120 million or so unique TCR beta sequences from 150 million to 200 million T cells. An early release that covered several hundred HLA-typed donors contained approximately 300 gigabases of sequencing data and approximately 85 million unique TCR sequences. Of the 300 to 450 genotyped donors, roughly 80% were placed in the genetic ancestry cluster associated with self-reported Caucasian donors. The aim of the study was to test whether cataloging public T cell receptors could identify signatures of past pathogen exposure. The study used immunosequencing to profile the T cell repertoires of approximately 650 subjects and linked those repertoires to cytomegalovirus serostatus. A separate validation cohort of roughly 130 different subjects was used in addition to the 666-subject first cohort. High-throughput TCR immunosequencing, statistical association of individual TCRs with disease status, and machine learning were combined to predict cytomegalovirus infection status. A later analysis re-analyzed previously published TCR beta repertoires from approximately 700 donors and added high-resolution HLA genotyping to study TCR occurrence patterns. The later analysis used no new phenotypic data to find candidate immune exposures, relying instead on TCR beta sequences and their occurrence across donors. An earlier analysis of about 600 of the donors used high-throughput TCR beta sequencing to judge whether each TCR beta V gene segment behaved as functional or pseudogenic. Donor age, sex, ethnicity and CMV serostatus were compiled alongside the repertoire data. A later genetic analysis took genome-wide SNP genotypes for about three fifths of the roughly 700 donors and used that subset as a discovery cohort. All discovery cohort repertoires had been generated on a single sequencing platform. Class I and class II HLA loci were covered by the typing at four-digit resolution. The number of donors typed differed by locus, with 629-630 for A, B, C, DRB1 and DQB1, roughly 520 for DQA1, 600 to 610 for DPA1, and some 470 for DPB1. Four or five DR-DQ haplotypes were handled as single units for association and clustering because linkage in the cohort was strong. Among approximately 370 genotyped donors of the cohort, an average of around 250,000 unique TCR beta nucleotide sequences was sequenced per donor, of which about 20% were non-productive. Study-wide findings and limitations: A cluster of highly shared sequence variants was judged likely to represent a technical artifact of the sequencing pipeline. The 87-base-pair reads could not distinguish some IMGT-functional V segments, including TRBV6-2 and TRBV6-3, so those segments were excluded. According to a later genetic analysis, donors in an Asian-associated ancestry cluster had fewer N-insertions in productive TCRs than the roughly 700-donor mean. Specific HLA alleles were associated with roughly 17,000 TCR beta sequences at a false discovery rate of 0.05 in a later analysis. In a later analysis, HLA-associated TCR beta chains showed more clonal expansion and lower generation probabilities than non-associated chains that were equally common. Linkage disequilibrium might explain the correlated functional status among segregating V segments, but an unknown experimental factor could not be excluded. A further reported finding was that TCR beta sequences accurately predicted the HLA-A and HLA-B alleles for most subjects in the first cohort. Immune exposure information for the cohort was limited to CMV serostatus. In a later genetic analysis, a missense DCLRE1C variant was associated with V-gene and J-gene trimming of TCR beta chains, and the association was replicated in an independent cohort. Roughly uniform sequencing depth across donors was assumed in presence/absence analyses, although this assumption may not hold. Because counts were too low, about 15 rarely observed V segments, including chromosome 9 orphons, were left out of the earlier analysis of 587 of the donors. In an earlier analysis of a few hundred of the donors, most TCR beta V segments were observed in productive rearrangements about 90% or about 30% of the time, broadly matching IMGT annotations. When HLA alleles, especially DR and DQ, strongly co-occurred, TCR associations were difficult to assign to individual alleles. In a later analysis, the rate of TCR association differed among HLA loci, with DRB1 alleles having the most associated TCRs and HLA-C alleles having the fewest. In a later analysis, several top co-occurrence clusters were reported to appear linked to parvovirus B19, influenza, CMV and Epstein-Barr virus. The cohort was sequenced for TCR beta chains only, and without alpha or paired-chain data the features that could be detected were limited. While some public TCRs were present in many individuals, most TCR sequences turned up only very rarely across donors. Because HLA typing was missing for some donors at each locus, association tests included only the typed subset. The classifier was reported to diagnose cytomegalovirus status with high specificity and sensitivity in both the original cohort and the validation cohort. It was suggested by the authors that the approach could potentially be generalized to other disease states and immunological phenotypes. In vitro tests confirmed that three of the cytomegalovirus-associated TCR beta chains recognize cytomegalovirus antigens. The study listed 150 to 200 TCR beta chains as associated with cytomegalovirus. A later analysis found that most CMV-associated TCR beta chains appeared HLA-restricted, with HLA associations seemingly driven largely by CMV exposure.

The cohort consisted of 600 to 700 healthy bone marrow donors. All cohort members were sampled while nominally healthy, although unrecorded immune exposures were likely present. The donor was CMV seronegative and was included in the group of approximately 350 seronegative cohort members. A peripheral blood sample was provided by each donor, and peripheral blood mononuclear cells were used for TCR beta sequencing. The Qiagen DNeasy Blood Extraction Kit was used to extract genomic DNA from the blood cell samples. For CDR1 and CDR2, the germline V gene lists MNHGY and SAAAGT. V loses 2 bases at its end and J loses 4 bases; junction bases beyond the gene matches: 0. The CDR3 holds 13 amino acids from the cysteine to the phenylalanine. CDR3 DNA is the only sequence kept; it has 39 bases, read in frame from the first base. The library was generated by the immunoSEQ multiplex PCR assay. For the multiplex PCR, a mixture combining 60 forward primers for TCR Vbeta segments and 13 reverse primers for TCR Jbeta segments was used. Amplification of the CDR3 region of rearranged TCR beta genes was performed with a multiplex PCR assay on genomic DNA. Amplified TCR beta libraries were sequenced as 87-base-pair reads on the Illumina HiSeq System. In the source study's methods: A later analysis tallied 80 million to 95 million unique TCR beta chains across the 660 or so repertoires, and approximately 12 million of those chains were shared by two or more donors. Raw reads were error-corrected and collapsed into unique sequences by a nearest-neighbor algorithm in which closely related sequences were merged to remove PCR and sequencing errors. CDR3 sequences were aligned to IMGT reference sequences to assign V, D and J gene segments. For a sequence to be retained, at least a six-nucleotide match to both a V gene segment and a J gene segment was required. Rearrangements were called productive when the CDR3 lacked stop codons and stayed in frame with V and J; all others were non-productive. CDR3 was defined according to IMGT convention as the region running from the second conserved V-encoded cysteine to the conserved J-encoded phenylalanine. In an earlier analysis of just under 600 of the donors, sequences lacking an unambiguous match to a single V gene segment were excluded. In an earlier analysis of approximately 590 of the donors, a V segment was called functional when productive rearrangements were above 56.7%, and segregating when the standard deviation between donors exceeded 5%. To diagnose cytomegalovirus status from the catalog of TCR beta chain sequences, a statistical classification framework was built. In a later analysis, TCR nucleotide sequences were compared against IMGT/GENE-DB human TR gene sequences so that V and J genes could be assigned. A later analysis assigned CDR3 sequences and most-parsimonious VDJ recombination scenarios with the TCRdist pipeline. In a later analysis, each TCR beta chain was defined by its CDR3 amino acid sequence together with its V-gene family, and reads lacking a unique V-gene family were excluded. In a later analysis, fewer than 650 highly shared, low-generation-probability nucleotide sequences were removed to address suspected cross-contamination and a sequencing artifact. In a later analysis, a clonal expansion index was calculated for each public chain from normalized within-repertoire ranks of inferred template counts. In a later analysis, generation probabilities were computed using a VDJ recombination model fitted to out-of-frame rearrangements, and the results were checked against IGoR. In a later analysis, TCR-TCR, TCR-HLA and TCR-CMV co-occurrence was scored with hypergeometric tests, and a repertoire-size bias correction was applied to TCR pairs. A later analysis estimated false discovery rates by permuting HLA or CMV assignments 20 times. In a later analysis, co-occurring TCRs were grouped using DBSCAN, and TCRdist sequence similarity was added for clustering within HLA-allele-positive subsets. Co-occurrence clustering excluded repertoires with fewer than 30,000 or more than 120,000 public chains, plus five with anomalous nucleotide sharing. TCRdb carries this immuneACCESS record with in-frame sequences only. Its versions omit some clonotypes, under half of them owing to an unresolved V gene in the studies checked, with the rest unexplained. D and trimming were read from the DNA, whereas the V and J calls and clone size are those reported in that table. This sample lists about 200,000 clones; around four fifths were detected once. The ten largest make up approximately 3.8% of the sample.

Source material: PBMCs. The source is a male donor in good health and CMV-seronegative. This chain joins TRBV6-8 to TRBJ2-3, with 7 central nucleotides matching TRBD2. CDR3 reads: CASSYAGADTQYF. The nucleotide sequence reads as follows: TGTGCCAGCAGTTACGCGGGGGCAGATACGCAGTATTTT.